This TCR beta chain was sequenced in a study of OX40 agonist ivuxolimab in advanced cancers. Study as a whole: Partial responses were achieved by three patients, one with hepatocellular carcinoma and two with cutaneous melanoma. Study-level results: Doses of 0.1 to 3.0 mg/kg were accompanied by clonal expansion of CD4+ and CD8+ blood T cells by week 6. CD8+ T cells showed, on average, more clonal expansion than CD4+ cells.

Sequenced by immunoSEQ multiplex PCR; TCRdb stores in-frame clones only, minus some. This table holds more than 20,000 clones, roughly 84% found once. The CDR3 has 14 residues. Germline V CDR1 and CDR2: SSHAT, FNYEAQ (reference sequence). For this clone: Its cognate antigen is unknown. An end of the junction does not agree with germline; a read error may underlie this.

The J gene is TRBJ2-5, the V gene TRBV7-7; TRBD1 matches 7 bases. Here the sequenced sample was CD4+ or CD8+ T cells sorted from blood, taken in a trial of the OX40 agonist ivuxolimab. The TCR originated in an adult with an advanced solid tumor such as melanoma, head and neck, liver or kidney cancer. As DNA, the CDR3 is TGTGCTAGCAGTCGCGACAGGGTGGGAGAGACCCAGTACTTC. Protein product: CASSRDRVGETQYF.